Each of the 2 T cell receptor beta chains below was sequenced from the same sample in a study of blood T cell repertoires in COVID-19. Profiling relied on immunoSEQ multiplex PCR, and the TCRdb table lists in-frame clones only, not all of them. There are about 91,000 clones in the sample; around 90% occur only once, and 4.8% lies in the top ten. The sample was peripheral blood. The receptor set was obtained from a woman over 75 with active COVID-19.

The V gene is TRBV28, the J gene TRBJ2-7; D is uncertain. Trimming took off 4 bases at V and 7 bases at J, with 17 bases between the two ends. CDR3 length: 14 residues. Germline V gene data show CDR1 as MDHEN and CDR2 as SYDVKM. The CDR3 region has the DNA TGTGCCAGCAGTTCCCAGGATACGCCTAAGGAGCAGTACTTC. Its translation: CASSSQDTPKEQYF.

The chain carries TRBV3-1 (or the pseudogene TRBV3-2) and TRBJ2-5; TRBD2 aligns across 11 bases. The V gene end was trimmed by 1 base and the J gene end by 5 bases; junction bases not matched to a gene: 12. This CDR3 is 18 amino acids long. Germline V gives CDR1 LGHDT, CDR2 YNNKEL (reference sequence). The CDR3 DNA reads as TGTGCCAGCAGCCAAGGGGACGTAGCGGGAGGGCCAAGGGAGACCCAGTACTTC. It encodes CASSQGDVAGGPRETQYF.